Listed below are T cell receptor beta chains from one sample, sequenced in a study of cytomegalovirus exposure and HLA in healthy donors. Method: immunoSEQ multiplex PCR; TCRdb's copy keeps in-frame clones and lacks some. Of about 160,000 clones listed, 84% are singletons. Sample: PBMCs. These receptors originate from a man under 40 in good health and CMV-seronegative. CDR3s include the opening cysteine and the closing phenylalanine or tryptophan. The D gene is left open where the match is weak. Clone size, where shown, is once, few, many, or a class for clones that have expanded.

d_call	cdr3_length	j_call	v_call	clone_size	cdr3_aa	cdr3_nt
TRBD1	15	TRBJ1-1	TRBV5-4	NA	CASSLVTGGNTEAFF	TGTGCCAGCAGCTTGGTCACAGGGGGGAACACTGAAGCTTTCTTT
NA	13	TRBJ2-7	TRBV5-1	NA	CASSEDSSYEQYF	TGCGCCAGCAGCGAGGACAGCTCCTACGAGCAGTACTTC
TRBD2	14	TRBJ2-6	TRBV29-1	NA	CSVGGGPGANVLTF	TGCAGCGTCGGGGGGGGGCCCGGGGCCAACGTCCTGACTTTC
TRBD2	15	TRBJ2-7	TRBV7-7	NA	CASSLGLAGVPEQYF	TGTGCCAGCAGCTTAGGACTAGCGGGAGTCCCCGAGCAGTACTTC
TRBD2	15	TRBJ2-3	TRBV30	NA	CAWSRAGDRIDTQYF	TGTGCCTGGAGTCGAGCGGGAGATCGGATAGATACGCAGTATTTT
TRBD2	15	TRBJ2-5	TRBV28	NA	CASSLIQRGQETQYF	TGTGCCAGCAGTTTAATTCAGCGGGGCCAAGAGACCCAGTACTTC
NA	15	TRBJ1-2	TRBV19	NA	CASRNEAGADYGYTF	TGTGCCAGTCGTAACGAGGCGGGCGCGGACTATGGCTACACCTTC
NA	13	TRBJ2-7	TRBV25-1	NA	CASSVRRGYEQYF	TGTGCCAGCAGTGTTCGTAGGGGCTACGAGCAGTACTTC
TRBD2	17	TRBJ2-1	TRBV7-8	NA	CASSPVAGGTTYNEQFF	TGTGCCAGCAGCCCCGTAGCGGGAGGAACTACGTACAATGAGCAGTTCTTC
TRBD1	15	TRBJ2-2	TRBV5-1	NA	CASTPTGVNTGELFF	TGCGCCAGCACCCCGACAGGGGTAAACACCGGGGAGCTGTTTTTT
NA	19	TRBJ2-7	TRBV4-2	NA	CASSPNQMRAPASFYEQYF	TGTGCCAGCAGCCCAAATCAGATGCGGGCTCCCGCGTCCTTCTACGAGCAGTACTTC
TRBD2	13	TRBJ2-1	TRBV6-4	NA	CARGTSGNNEQFF	TGTGCCAGGGGGACTAGCGGAAACAATGAGCAGTTCTTC
TRBD2	17	TRBJ2-1	TRBV9	once	CASSVGVAGTMINEQFF	TGTGCCAGCAGCGTAGGGGTAGCGGGGACAATGATCAATGAGCAGTTCTTC
TRBD1	17	TRBJ1-5	TRBV28	NA	CASSRVPGRGPDQPQHF	TGTGCCAGCAGCCGTGTACCAGGCAGGGGGCCGGATCAGCCCCAGCATTTT
NA	17	TRBJ2-7	TRBV7-9	NA	CASSLGGVGGVPYEQYF	TGTGCCAGCAGCTTAGGCGGGGTGGGCGGGGTCCCCTACGAGCAGTACTTC
NA	14	TRBJ2-2	TRBV10-3	NA	CVIIGTLNTGELFF	TGTGTCATCATAGGGACTCTGAACACCGGGGAGCTGTTTTTT
NA	13	TRBJ2-7	TRBV5-1	NA	CASSLKVPGEQYF	TGCGCCAGCAGCTTGAAGGTTCCGGGCGAGCAGTACTTC
NA	16	TRBJ1-3	TRBV6-1	NA	CASSEALRGSGNTIYF	TGTGCCAGCAGTGAAGCGCTTCGGGGCTCTGGAAACACCATATATTTT
TRBD1	16	TRBJ1-1	TRBV27	NA	CASSPWDRTRNTEAFF	TGTGCCAGCAGTCCTTGGGACAGGACCCGGAACACTGAAGCTTTCTTT
TRBD1	17	TRBJ1-4	TRBV5-1	NA	CASLMRGSDRVFEKLFF	TGCGCCAGCCTCATGCGGGGATCGGACAGGGTCTTCGAAAAACTGTTTTTT
TRBD2	14	TRBJ2-7	TRBV9	NA	CASSPGTSGLEQYF	TGTGCCAGCAGCCCCGGGACTAGCGGTCTCGAGCAGTACTTC
TRBD1	13	TRBJ1-4	TRBV6-5	NA	CASKGATNEKLFF	TGTGCCAGCAAGGGGGCTACTAATGAAAAACTGTTTTTT
TRBD2	18	TRBJ2-1	TRBV9	NA	CASSVVPRSAGGPVEQFF	TGTGCCAGCAGCGTAGTACCACGCTCCGCGGGAGGGCCGGTAGAGCAGTTCTTC
TRBD2	15	TRBJ2-1	TRBV18	NA	CASSGIAGGQNEQFF	TGTGCCAGCTCAGGCATAGCGGGAGGGCAAAATGAGCAGTTCTTC
NA	14	TRBJ2-1	TRBV2	NA	CVAREGFYYNEQFF	TGTGTCGCTCGAGAGGGATTCTACTACAATGAGCAGTTCTTC
TRBD1	16	TRBJ1-1	TRBV10-3	once	CAISEAGTGENTEAFF	TGTGCCATCAGTGAGGCGGGGACAGGGGAGAACACTGAAGCTTTCTTT
NA	12	TRBJ1-2	TRBV12-5	NA	CASGFEGAGYTF	TGTGCTAGTGGTTTTGAAGGGGCAGGCTACACCTTC
TRBD2	17	TRBJ2-1	TRBV5-6	NA	CASSPGLAGDSYNEQFF	TGTGCCAGCAGCCCCGGACTAGCGGGGGACTCCTACAATGAGCAGTTCTTC
NA	15	TRBJ2-2	TRBV6-5	NA	CASSYGQRNTGELFF	TGTGCCAGCAGTTACGGGCAGAGAAACACCGGGGAGCTGTTTTTT
NA	13	TRBJ1-6	TRBV5-5	NA	CASSLRGDSPLHF	TGTGCCAGCAGCCTACGGGGGGATTCACCCCTCCACTTT
TRBD1	17	TRBJ1-2	TRBV18	NA	CASSLPGTGVLLGGYTF	TGTGCCAGCTCACTACCCGGGACAGGAGTTCTTCTTGGGGGCTACACCTTC
TRBD1	15	TRBJ2-1	TRBV9	NA	CASSVAYRGYNEQFF	TGTGCCAGCAGCGTAGCTTACAGGGGGTACAATGAGCAGTTCTTC
TRBD2	16	TRBJ2-4	TRBV4-1	NA	CASSQILAGEADIQYF	TGCGCCAGCAGCCAAATACTAGCGGGAGAGGCAGACATTCAGTACTTC
NA	11	TRBJ2-7	TRBV2	NA	CASRERGEQYF	TGTGCCAGCAGAGAGCGAGGGGAGCAGTACTTC
TRBD1	15	TRBJ2-3	TRBV28	once	CASTLGTGVADTQYF	TGTGCCAGCACCCTAGGGACAGGGGTCGCAGATACGCAGTATTTT
TRBD1	14	TRBJ2-1	TRBV5-1	once	CASSLRTGRDEQFF	TGCGCCAGCAGCCTACGGACAGGGCGGGATGAGCAGTTCTTC
TRBD1	15	TRBJ1-2	TRBV19	NA	CASSTPGQGTHGYTF	TGTGCCAGTAGCACACCGGGACAGGGGACCCATGGCTACACCTTC
NA	14	TRBJ2-1	TRBV5-4	NA	CASSHRDSYNEQFF	TGTGCCAGCAGCCACCGGGACTCCTACAATGAGCAGTTCTTC
NA	15	TRBJ2-7	TRBV5-1	few	CASSLARQGSLEQYF	TGCGCCAGCAGCTTGGCCCGGCAGGGAAGTCTCGAGCAGTACTTC
NA	14	TRBJ1-1	TRBV6-5	NA	CASSYATINTEAFF	TGTGCCAGCAGTTACGCGACAATAAACACTGAAGCTTTCTTT
TRBD1	13	TRBJ1-5	TRBV10-3	NA	CATQGAEVQPQHF	TGTGCCACCCAGGGGGCAGAGGTTCAGCCCCAGCATTTT
TRBD1	14	TRBJ1-4	TRBV2	few	CASSRGRGAEKLFF	TGTGCCAGCAGTCGGGGCAGGGGGGCTGAAAAACTGTTTTTT
NA	16	TRBJ1-1	TRBV11-3	NA	CASSSYRGGPNTEAFF	TGTGCCAGCAGCTCCTACCGGGGAGGACCGAACACTGAAGCTTTCTTT
NA	13	TRBJ1-4	TRBV29-1	NA	CSVAGGTNEKLFF	TGCAGCGTTGCAGGCGGGACTAATGAAAAACTGTTTTTT
TRBD1	19	TRBJ1-6	TRBV27	NA	CASSFARDRLSSYNSPLHF	TGTGCCAGCAGTTTTGCCCGGGACAGATTAAGCTCCTATAATTCACCCCTCCACTTT
NA	15	TRBJ1-2	TRBV6-5	NA	CASSYSRQGNYGYTF	TGTGCCAGCAGTTACTCTAGGCAGGGCAACTATGGCTACACCTTC
NA	15	TRBJ1-4	TRBV5-1	NA	CASSSRGGQIEKLFF	TGCGCCAGCAGCTCACGGGGGGGCCAGATTGAAAAACTGTTTTTT
TRBD1	15	TRBJ2-5	TRBV13	NA	CASSLGTGEKETQYF	TGTGCCAGCAGCTTAGGGACAGGGGAAAAAGAGACCCAGTACTTC
TRBD1	18	TRBJ1-1	TRBV28	NA	CASSPMGTGPIGNTEAFF	TGTGCCAGCAGTCCCATGGGGACAGGGCCCATCGGCAACACTGAAGCTTTCTTT